This T cell receptor (beta chain) was documented in a study of cytomegalovirus exposure and HLA in healthy donors. The PCR had 60 Vbeta and 13 Jbeta primers. Libraries were prepared by immunoSEQ multiplex PCR; TCRdb keeps only in-frame clonotypes and omits some of them. The sample has 100,000 to 150,000 clones, roughly 69% seen once. A remark on this clone: Its antigen is as yet unknown.

The study's findings and limits: Information on immune exposure was restricted to one variable (CMV serostatus).

This TCR was sampled from a human donor in good health. Sample: PBMCs.

The CDR3 DNA is TGCGCCAGCAGTCAAACACGGGACAGCCCGTTCGAAGCAGATACGCAGTATTTT. This encodes CASSQTRDSPFEADTQYF. The chain combines TRBV23-1 with TRBJ2-3; 7 positions match TRBD1. TRBV23-1 is treated as an ORF (open reading frame) with a function not yet certain. CDR3 length equals 18 residues. V was clipped by 2 bases and J by 4 bases; unmatched bases: 15.